The 30 T cell receptor beta chains below all came from one sample that was sequenced in a study of T cells after yellow fever vaccination. TCRdb re-analysed the 5' RACE reads in MiXCR, keeping a single row per CDR3 protein. The repertoire consists of about 320,000 distinct CDR3 sequences, with roughly 10% occurring once and the leading ten covering approximately 3%. This sample comprised CD4+ T cells sorted from PBMCs, obtained 45 days after the yellow fever booster vaccination. These receptors all stem from a man younger than 35 who received the YFV17D yellow fever vaccine.

The CDR3 DNA reads as TGTGCCAGCGGAGCCGCGGGACAGGGACTCTTGCGCTACACCTTC. Protein sequence: CASGAAGQGLLRYTF. The chain uses TRBV6-5 and TRBJ1-2; 9 positions agree with TRBD1. The V and J ends lost 8 bases and 9 bases, in that order; junction bases with no gene match: 16. The germline V gene has CDR1 MNHEY and CDR2 SVGAGI. This CDR3 is 15 amino acids long.

V is TRBV28 and J is TRBJ2-3; 7 bases line up with TRBD1. Germline values: CDR1 MDHEN, CDR2 SYDVKM. The CDR3 runs to 16 residues. With V trimmed by 6 bases and J by 1 base, 10 bases remained unmatched. In DNA, the CDR3 is TGTGCCAGCAGGCACAGGGGCTATTACGGCACAGATACGCAGTATTTT. Translation: CASRHRGYYGTDTQYF. Filled out from reference TRBV28 and TRBJ2-3, the complete variable domain reads DVKVTQSSRYLVKRTGEKVFLECVQDMDHENMFWYRQDPGLGLRLIYFSYDVKMKEKGDIPEGYSVSREKKERFSLILESASTNQTSMYLCASRHRGYYGTDTQYFGPGTRLTVL.

J is TRBJ2-5 and V is TRBV4-1, with 9 positions matching TRBD2. Germline CDR1 MGHRA, CDR2 YSYEKL. V was clipped by 0 bases and J by 4 bases; unmatched bases: 9. The CDR3 extends over 17 amino acids. CDR3 region: CASSQDTERGVPETQYF. The CDR3 DNA reads TGCGCCAGCAGCCAAGACACAGAGCGGGGGGTACCAGAGACCCAGTACTTC.

The chain links TRBV11-3 to TRBJ2-3, with D possibly being TRBD2 (6 bases). CDR3 size: 18 residues. The V gene lost 4 bases and the J gene lost 1 base, with 21 bases spanning the gap. Germline CDR1 reads SGHNT; CDR2 reads YENEEA. The CDR3 here is CASSSTQRFGGGTDTQYF. The DNA for the CDR3 is TGTGCCAGCAGCTCCACCCAGCGATTCGGCGGGGGCACAGATACGCAGTATTTT.

This chain links TRBV10-3 with TRBJ1-1; no firm D call. There are 13 residues in the CDR3. Germline V gene sequence: CDR1 ENHRY, CDR2 SYGVKD. V lost 6 bases and J 2 bases, leaving 10 bases between the germline ends. The CDR3 is CAIRSQVNTEAFF. The CDR3 DNA reads TGTGCCATCAGGTCCCAGGTCAACACTGAAGCTTTCTTT.

There are a few counts of this clonotype. This chain links TRBV20-1 with TRBJ2-7; 9 bases align to TRBD1. V lost 6 bases to trimming and J lost 4 bases; unmatched junction nucleotides: 7. The CDR3 loop spans 13 amino acids. CDR1 and CDR2 (germline): DFQATT, SNEGSKA (reference sequence). The CDR3, as DNA: TGCAGTGCGGATACAGGGGGCTCTTACGAGCAGTACTTC. Its protein is CSADTGGSYEQYF.

The chain uses TRBV10-3 and TRBJ2-7; D gene unclear. The CDR3 is made up of 13 amino acids. V lost 3 bases and J lost 5, with 11 bases in between. The germline CDR1 and CDR2 sequences are ENHRY and SYGVKD. In DNA, the CDR3 is TGTGCCATCAGTGACAACAGACCTGACGAGCAGTACGTC. Amino acids: CAISDNRPDEQYV.

The V and J genes are TRBV30 and TRBJ2-5; the D gene is possibly TRBD1 (6 bases). The V gene's germline CDR1 is GTSNPN and CDR2 SVGIG (reference sequence). The CDR3 consists of 12 residues. V lost 0 bases to trimming and J lost 14 bases, with 16 bases between them. This CDR3 reads CAWSVGDIRFYF. CDR3 in DNA: TGTGCCTGGAGTGTAGGGGACATCCGATTTTACTTC. Full variable domain (rest looked up from reference TRBV30 and TRBJ2-5): SQTIHQWPATLVQPVGSPLSLECTVEGTSNPNLYWYRQAAGRGLQLLFYSVGIGQISSEVPQNLSASRPQDRQFILSSKKLLLSDSGFYLCAWSVGDIRFYFGPGTRLLVL.

This clonotype has just a few counts. The chain is built from TRBV6-2 or TRBV6-3 and TRBJ2-7; no firm D call. The CDR3 contains 13 residues. The germline V gene has CDR1 MNHEY and CDR2 SVGEGT. Trimming left V 5 bases short and J 0 bases short, with 8 bases between. CDR3 residues: CASSRVSSYEQYF. The DNA of the CDR3 is TGTGCCAGCAGTCGGGTCAGCTCCTACGAGCAGTACTTC.

This sequence joins TRBV7-2 and TRBJ2-7; weak D call: TRBD2 (7 bases). This CDR3 has 14 amino acids. Germline V lookup: CDR1 SGHTA, CDR2 FQGNSA. Trimming removed 4 bases at V and 7 bases at J, with 17 bases between. The DNA for the CDR3 is TGTGCCAGCAGCTATCAGGGGCCGGGGGGTGAGCAGTACTTC. This translates into CASSYQGPGGEQYF.

Concerning this clonotype itself: It may be a read error: a sequence one base away is much more abundant. The rearrangement links TRBV29-1 to TRBJ2-3, with 10 bases matching TRBD2. There are 16 residues in the CDR3. Germline V gene sequence: CDR1 SQVTM, CDR2 ANQGSEA. CDR3 amino acids: CSALGLAGASTDRQYF. DNA of the CDR3: TGCAGCGCCCTAGGGCTAGCGGGGGCTAGCACAGATAGGCAGTATTTT.

The chain has TRBV20-1 and TRBJ2-1; no firm D call. V gave up 1 base and J gave up 4 bases, with 8 bases separating them. In germline, CDR1 is DFQATT, CDR2 SNEGSKA (reference sequence). This CDR3 is 13 amino acids long. CDR3 nucleotides: TGCAGTGCTAGAGTAGGGTCTTACAATGAGCAGTTCTTC. Translating gives CSARVGSYNEQFF.

The rearrangement links TRBV5-1 to TRBJ2-2; D is possibly TRBD2 (7 bases). V dropped 0 bases and J dropped 9 bases, with 12 bases sitting between them. CDR1 SGHRS and CDR2 YFSETQ come from the germline V gene. This CDR3 spans 14 amino acids. CDR3 nucleotide sequence: TGCGCCAGCAGCTTGGTCGGGGGGCCATGGGAGCTGTTTTTT. Its protein product is CASSLVGGPWELFF.

Many counts were recorded for this clonotype. The chain joins TRBV9 to TRBJ2-5, with D unresolved. CDR1 is SGDLS and CDR2 is YYNGEE in the germline V gene. V was pared by 0 bases and J by 2 bases, with 2 bases between. The CDR3 runs 12 residues. This CDR3 reads CASSVEQETQYF. For the CDR3, the DNA is TGTGCCAGCAGCGTAGAGCAAGAGACCCAGTACTTC.

This clonotype has more than one count but fewer than ten. V and J are TRBV5-1 and TRBJ1-1; D unclear. This CDR3 contains 13 residues. CDR1 is SGHRS, CDR2 YFSETQ, per germline. Trimming pared 4 bases from V and 4 bases from J, leaving 11 bases between. The CDR3: CASSIPGGTEAFF. The CDR3 bases are TGCGCCAGCAGCATCCCGGGCGGCACTGAAGCTTTCTTT.

Many counts were recorded for this clonotype. The V call is TRBV4-3, the J call TRBJ2-7; D may be TRBD1 (6 bases). The germline CDR1 and CDR2 sequences are LGHNA and YSLEER. The CDR3 has 15 residues. Trimming left V 3 bases short and J 0 bases short, with 12 bases between. The CDR3 DNA reads TGCGCCAGCAGCCAGTCCAGGGGTGGCTCCTACGAGCAGTACTTC. Translated, it gives CASSQSRGGSYEQYF.

This clonotype turned up a few times. This sequence joins TRBV5-6 and TRBJ1-2; TRBD1 might be the D (6 bases). The germline V gene has CDR1 SGHDT and CDR2 YYEEEE. Deletions cut 4 bases from V and 3 bases from J, with 10 bases between. This CDR3 spans 13 amino acids. This CDR3 reads CASSPGEHYGYTF. The CDR3 region has the DNA TGTGCCAGCAGCCCAGGGGAGCACTATGGCTACACCTTC.

This clonotype was seen a few times. This chain joins TRBV2 and TRBJ1-1, with a weak D call TRBD1 (6 bases). This CDR3 is 15 amino acids long. CDR1 is SNHLY, CDR2 FYNNEI, per germline. The germline V and J ends were trimmed by 8 bases and 4 bases, with 20 bases remaining between them. The CDR3 nucleotides are TGTGCCAGCTCGGAACAGGGCGGGTCGACCACTGAAGCTTTCTTT. Translation: CASSEQGGSTTEAFF.

This clonotype was seen only a few times. The gene calls are TRBV7-3 and TRBJ2-3; 8 positions agree with TRBD2. The CDR3 runs 15 residues. The trim removed 2 bases at V and 4 bases at J, leaving 5 bases unmatched. CDR1 and CDR2 (germline): SGHTA, FQGTGA. Here the CDR3 reads CASSLGGGSPDTQYF. The CDR3 nucleotides read TGTGCCAGCAGCTTAGGCGGGGGGAGCCCAGATACGCAGTATTTT.

The V call is TRBV10-3, the J call TRBJ2-2; D might be TRBD1 (5 bases). Germline CDR1 is ENHRY and CDR2 is SYGVKD. V lost 4 bases, J lost 3 bases, and 9 bases lay in between. CDR3 length: 14 amino acids. The CDR3 sequence: CAISGQKDTGELFF. CDR3 nucleotide sequence: TGTGCCATCAGTGGACAGAAGGACACCGGGGAGCTGTTTTTT.

In this sample, this clonotype turned up many times. The J gene is TRBJ2-7, the V gene TRBV27; 8 bases align to TRBD1. Trimming at V came to 5 bases and at J to 6 bases, leaving 9 bases not matched to a gene. The CDR3 totals 14 residues. Germline V gene sequence: CDR1 MNHEY, CDR2 SMNVEV (reference sequence). Here the CDR3 reads CASSRRQGLGEQYV. CDR3 DNA: TGTGCCAGCAGTCGCCGACAGGGGCTTGGCGAGCAGTACGTC.

This clonotype was counted only a few times. The chain is built from TRBV20-1 and TRBJ2-6, with no clear D. Per the germline V gene, CDR1 is DFQATT and CDR2 is SNEGSKA (reference sequence). V lost 4 bases and J 0 bases, leaving 7 bases between the germline ends. The CDR3 extends over 14 amino acids. The DNA for the CDR3 is TGCAGTGCTATCGACAACTCTGGGGCCAACGTCCTGACTTTC. This gives the protein CSAIDNSGANVLTF.

V is TRBV5-6 and J is TRBJ2-7, with no clear D. V gave up 0 bases and J gave up 3 bases, with 10 bases separating them. The CDR3 contains 14 residues. Germline loops: CDR1 SGHDT, CDR2 YYEEEE. This chain's CDR3 is CASSLEGISYEQYF. The CDR3 nucleotides read TGTGCCAGCAGCTTGGAAGGGATTAGCTACGAGCAGTACTTC.

CDR3 protein: CASSRDRSGGYTF. CDR3 in DNA: TGTGCCAGCAGCCGGGACAGATCGGGAGGCTACACCTTC. This chain connects TRBV3-1 to TRBJ1-2; 7 nucleotides match TRBD1. The V segment lost 4 bases and the J segment 8 bases; nucleotides outside the gene matches: 7. There are 13 residues in the CDR3. The germline V gene encodes CDR1 LGHDT and CDR2 YNNKEL (reference sequence).

This chain's CDR3 is CASSLVSRQARETQYF. CDR3 nucleotide sequence: TGTGCCAGCAGCTTAGTGTCCCGACAGGCCAGGGAGACCCAGTACTTC. The chain employs TRBV7-6 and TRBJ2-5, with D possibly matching TRBD1 (6 bases). V dropped 1 base and J dropped 5 bases, with 17 bases sitting between them. Per germline, CDR1 SGHVS and CDR2 FNYEAQ. The CDR3 totals 16 residues.

This clonotype was counted between two and nine times. The genes are TRBV15 and TRBJ1-5, with unresolved D. V dropped 5 bases and J dropped 6 bases, with 11 bases sitting between them. This CDR3 comprises 13 residues. Per the germline V gene, CDR1 is LNHNV and CDR2 is YYDKDF (reference sequence). This CDR3 reads CATSGKDLQPQHF. The CDR3 DNA sequence: TGTGCCACCAGCGGGAAGGACCTTCAGCCCCAGCATTTT.

This clonotype has ten or more counts. The CDR3, as DNA: TGTGCCAGCAGCCTACGGACTAGCGGGGGGTATGAGACCCAGTACTTC. It codes for CASSLRTSGGYETQYF. This sequence joins TRBV7-2 and TRBJ2-5, with 14 bases that match TRBD2. J was trimmed by 5 bases and V by 5 bases; bases with no gene match: 7. The CDR3 is made up of 16 amino acids. The germline gives CDR1 SGHTA, CDR2 FQGNSA.

This clonotype was seen ten or more times. This chain joins TRBV3-1 and TRBJ2-5, with D perhaps TRBD1 or TRBD2 (5 bases each). The V gene's germline CDR1 is LGHDT and CDR2 YNNKEL (reference sequence). Trimming stripped 3 bases from V and 1 base from J, with 6 bases between. This CDR3 has 13 amino acids. CDR3: CASSQRGQETQYF. The CDR3 DNA reads as TGTGCCAGCAGCCAGAGGGGCCAAGAGACCCAGTACTTC.

The chain uses TRBV9 and TRBJ1-2; possible D gene TRBD1, 5 bases. CDR3 size: 15 residues. CDR1 is SGDLS, CDR2 YYNGEE, per germline. Trimming pared 0 bases from V and 3 bases from J, leaving 12 bases between. CDR3: CASSVARQGHYGYTF. In DNA form, the CDR3 reads TGTGCCAGCAGCGTAGCTCGGCAGGGTCACTATGGCTACACCTTC.

This clonotype has at least ten counts. This sequence joins TRBV5-1 and TRBJ1-2; D gene unclear. V was clipped by 2 bases and J by 3 bases, with 8 bases between them. This CDR3 is 13 amino acids long. Germline CDR1 and CDR2: SGHRS and YFSETQ. The CDR3 DNA is TGCGCCAGCAGCTTCACAGAGGACTATGGCTACACCTTC. This encodes CASSFTEDYGYTF.